The 22 T cell receptor beta chains reported below all come from one sample, sequenced in a study of graft-versus-host responses after intestinal transplantation. Their cognate antigens are unknown. Sequenced by immunoSEQ multiplex PCR; TCRdb stores in-frame clones only, minus some. The table includes about 64,000 clones, approximately 91% detected once. The source material was unstimulated CD8+ T cells sorted from spleen or lymph node cells, sampled before transplant. These receptor sequences come from a human donor who was the organ donor for an intestinal transplant.

CDR3 sequence reads: CASSVDLAASYEQYF. CDR3 nucleotides: TGTGCCAGCAGCGTAGACCTAGCGGCATCCTACGAGCAGTACTTC. The genes are TRBV9 and TRBJ2-5; 7 nucleotides align to TRBD2. The J call may be mistaken, given a closer DNA end match to TRBJ2-7. The germline CDR1 and CDR2 sequences are SGDLS and YYNGEE. This CDR3 comprises 15 residues.

The rearrangement links TRBV6-5 to TRBJ2-1; maybe TRBD2 (5 bases). This CDR3 region has 14 residues. V lost 4 bases, J lost 7 bases, and 14 bases lay in between. The germline V gene has CDR1 MNHEY and CDR2 SVGAGI. CDR3 bases: TGTGCCAGCAGTTTCCTTGACGGGGAGAATGAGCAGTTCTTC. This encodes CASSFLDGENEQFF.

The CDR3 reads CASSPHWGGRDEQFF. The CDR3 bases are TGTGCCAGCAGTCCTCACTGGGGGGGGAGAGATGAGCAGTTCTTC. This sequence joins TRBV27 and TRBJ2-1; 7 bases are shared with TRBD2. The germline V gene encodes CDR1 MNHEY and CDR2 SMNVEV (reference sequence). The CDR3 extends over 15 amino acids. The junction had 12 bases not matched to a gene; V was cut back by 5 bases and J by 8 bases.

The chain couples TRBV27 to TRBJ2-3; D gene unclear. Germline CDR1 reads MNHEY; CDR2 reads SMNVEV (reference sequence). This CDR3 is 14 amino acids long. Trimming pared 2 bases from V and 3 bases from J, leaving 9 bases between. CDR3 sequence: CASSLNLYTDTQYF. CDR3 bases: TGTGCCAGCAGTTTAAATCTATATACAGATACGCAGTATTTT.

The chain recombines TRBV19 with TRBJ1-1; weak D call: TRBD1 (5 bases). The germline V gene encodes CDR1 LNHDA and CDR2 SQIVND (reference sequence). This CDR3 has 13 residues. Trimming took off 7 bases at V and 0 bases at J, with 9 bases between the two ends. CDR3 sequence reads: CASKVTVNTEAFF. The CDR3 DNA reads TGTGCCAGTAAGGTGACAGTGAACACTGAAGCTTTCTTT.

This clone was detected only a few times. The chain uses TRBV5-6 and TRBJ1-2, with D perhaps matching TRBD1 (5 bases). The CDR3 sequence is 16 residues long. CDR1 and CDR2 (germline): SGHDT, YYEEEE. V lost 2 bases to trimming and J lost 7 bases, with 21 bases between them. The CDR3 DNA is TGTGCCAGCAGCTTTGGTTTCCAGGGCCTTTCTATTGGCTACACCTTC. Protein sequence: CASSFGFQGLSIGYTF.

The rearrangement joins TRBV19 to TRBJ2-3; TRBD1 matches at 7 bases. Germline V CDR1 and CDR2: LNHDA, SQIVND (reference sequence). Unmatched junction bases numbered 5, after V lost 7 bases and J lost 4 bases. The CDR3 sequence is 13 residues long. The CDR3 DNA sequence: TGTGCCAGTACGAACAGGGGCCCAGATACGCAGTATTTT. It translates to CASTNRGPDTQYF.

V gene TRBV6-7 combines with J gene TRBJ2-1; D may be TRBD2 (6 bases). TRBV6-7 has ORF status, its function being uncertain. V was pared by 1 base and J by 4 bases, with 8 bases between. This CDR3 contains 14 residues. In DNA form, the CDR3 reads TGTGCCAGCAGTTACTGGAGCGGGTACAATGAGCAGTTCTTC. Protein sequence: CASSYWSGYNEQFF.

The DNA for the CDR3 is TGCAGCGTTGACGGGACAGGGGGCGAGCAGTACTTC. Its protein product is CSVDGTGGEQYF. The chain has TRBV29-1 and TRBJ2-7; 11 bases align to TRBD1. The germline gives CDR1 SQVTM, CDR2 ANQGSEA. V shed 3 bases, J shed 6 bases, and the junction held 1 base outside the gene matches. This CDR3 comprises 12 residues.

The chain uses TRBV2 and TRBJ2-5; D possibly corresponds to TRBD1 (5 bases). The J call is doubtful: the DNA matches TRBJ2-7 better. Germline V gives CDR1 SNHLY, CDR2 FYNNEI. The CDR3 is made up of 13 amino acids. The CDR3, as DNA: TGTGCCAGCAGTGACCAGGGCTCCTACGAGCAGTACTTC. It is translated as CASSDQGSYEQYF.

The chain employs TRBV14 and TRBJ2-1, with 7 bases aligning to TRBD2. V shed 1 base, J shed 3 bases, and the junction held 3 bases outside the gene matches. The germline CDR1 and CDR2 sequences are SGHDN and FVKESK. The CDR3 spans 15 residues. This CDR3 is CASSQGLAVYNEQFF. Written as DNA, the CDR3 is TGTGCCAGCAGCCAAGGGCTAGCGGTCTACAATGAGCAGTTCTTC. The full variable domain, its missing parts supplied by reference TRBV14 and TRBJ2-1, is EAGVTQFPSHSVIEKGQTVTLRCDPISGHDNLYWYRRVMGKEIKFLLHFVKESKQDESGMPNNRFLAERTGGTYSTLKVQPAELEDSGVYFCASSQGLAVYNEQFFGPGTRLTVL.

This chain uses TRBV10-3 with TRBJ2-7; possibly TRBD2 for D (6 bases). Trimming cost V 5 bases and J 2 bases, with 13 bases left between them. Germline-derived CDR1 and CDR2 are ENHRY and SYGVKD. CDR3 size: 14 residues. The CDR3 here is CAISSGFYTYEQYF. The CDR3 nucleotides read TGTGCCATCAGTAGCGGGTTCTATACCTACGAGCAGTACTTC.

This chain joins TRBV7-8 and TRBJ2-3; TRBD2 aligns across 9 bases. J lost 7 bases, V lost 3 bases, and 8 bases had no gene match. This CDR3 is 15 amino acids long. In germline, CDR1 is SGHVS, CDR2 FQNEAQ. The CDR3 DNA reads TGTGCCAGCAGCTTGATAGCGGGAGAGGCAAATACGCAGTATTTT. This translates into CASSLIAGEANTQYF. Complete variable domain (other parts from reference TRBV7-8 and TRBJ2-3): GAGVSQSPRYKVAKRGQDVALRCDPISGHVSLFWYQQALGQGPEFLTYFQNEAQLDKSGLPSDRFFAERPEGSVSTLKIQRTQQEDSAVYLCASSLIAGEANTQYFGPGTRLTVL.

The chain is built from TRBV5-6 and TRBJ2-7, with 9 bases identical to TRBD2. There are 17 residues in the CDR3. V lost 0 bases to trimming and J lost 4 bases; unmatched junction nucleotides: 11. Germline-derived CDR1 and CDR2 are SGHDT and YYEEEE. This chain's CDR3 is CASSLAPGGRVMYEQYF. The CDR3 bases are TGTGCCAGCAGCTTGGCCCCGGGCGGGAGGGTGATGTACGAGCAGTACTTC.

This chain joins TRBV28 and TRBJ2-5, with D possibly TRBD2 on 6 matching bases. Germline CDR1 MDHEN, CDR2 SYDVKM. The germline V and J ends were trimmed by 3 bases and 5 bases, with 19 bases remaining between them. CDR3 length: 16 residues. The CDR3 nucleotides are TGTGCCAGCAGTTTCCCCTCGGAAGCGGGTGTGGAGACCCAGTACTTC. Translated, it gives CASSFPSEAGVETQYF.

J is TRBJ2-5 and V is TRBV4-1; TRBD2 aligns across 10 bases. Germline V gene data show CDR1 as MGHRA and CDR2 as YSYEKL. The V and J ends lost 0 bases and 4 bases, in that order; junction bases with no gene match: 17. The CDR3 covers 20 residues. This chain's CDR3 is CASSQERGEVLAGVLETQYF. As DNA, the CDR3 is TGCGCCAGCAGCCAAGAAAGGGGGGAGGTCCTAGCGGGAGTTCTAGAGACCCAGTACTTC.

This CDR3 reads CACEGSGGGQFF. For the CDR3, the DNA is TGTGCCTGCGAAGGGTCTGGCGGGGGTCAGTTCTTC. The V call is TRBV30, the J call TRBJ2-1; 7 bases map to TRBD2. The germline V gene encodes CDR1 GTSNPN and CDR2 SVGIG (reference sequence). The CDR3 has 12 amino acids. J was trimmed by 13 bases and V by 6 bases; bases with no gene match: 12. The full variable domain, with the rest looked up from reference TRBV30 and TRBJ2-1, is SQTIHQWPATLVQPVGSPLSLECTVEGTSNPNLYWYRQAAGRGLQLLFYSVGIGQISSEVPQNLSASRPQDRQFILSSKKLLLSDSGFYLCACEGSGGGQFFGPGTRLTVL.

The chain employs TRBV30 and TRBJ1-1; D is perhaps TRBD1 (5 bases). Trimming removed 2 bases at V and 1 base at J, with 11 bases between. The CDR3 is made up of 14 amino acids. Germline values: CDR1 GTSNPN, CDR2 SVGIG (reference sequence). The CDR3 loop reads CAWSMWGGNTEAFF. The CDR3 coding sequence is TGTGCCTGGAGTATGTGGGGGGGGAACACTGAAGCTTTCTTT.

The V and J genes are TRBV25-1 and TRBJ2-7, with 7 bases identical to TRBD2. With V trimmed by 3 bases and J by 5 bases, 10 bases remained unmatched. The CDR3 is made up of 15 amino acids. The germline V gene encodes CDR1 MGHDK and CDR2 SYGVNS. This CDR3 reads CASSERLAEAHEQYF. The CDR3 DNA sequence: TGTGCCAGCAGTGAGAGGCTAGCGGAGGCCCACGAGCAGTACTTC.

V is TRBV11-2 and J is TRBJ1-2, with D possibly being TRBD1 (6 bases). The CDR3 runs 14 residues. The germline V and J ends were trimmed by 2 bases and 7 bases, with 14 bases remaining between them. Germline V gene sequence: CDR1 SGHAT, CDR2 FQNNGV. Written as DNA, the CDR3 is TGTGCCAGCAGCTTATTAGGGACAAGGGGTGGCTACACCTTC. This encodes CASSLLGTRGGYTF.

The V gene is TRBV28, the J gene TRBJ2-2, with D tentatively TRBD2 (5 bases). The length of the CDR3 is 14 residues. V was clipped by 5 bases and J by 6 bases, with 13 bases between them. The germline V gene encodes CDR1 MDHEN and CDR2 SYDVKM. The CDR3 sequence is CASSPRVYPGELFF. In DNA, the CDR3 is TGTGCCAGCAGTCCGAGGGTGTATCCCGGGGAGCTGTTTTTT.

This chain uses TRBV5-4 with TRBJ2-7; 11 bases are a match to TRBD2. The trim removed 4 bases at V and 7 bases at J, leaving 7 bases unmatched. The germline V gene has CDR1 SGHNT and CDR2 YYREEE (reference sequence). This CDR3 comprises 14 residues. The CDR3 DNA reads as TGTGCCAGCAGCCGTAGCGGGAGGGCCAGGGAGCAGTACTTC. Translating gives CASSRSGRAREQYF.